The entry below gives a single T cell receptor (beta chain) sequence along with its context. This specimen belongs to a study of blood T cell repertoires in COVID-19. Germline CDR1 reads MDHEN; CDR2 reads SYDVKM. This CDR3 comprises 16 residues. V shed 2 bases, J shed 8 bases, and the junction held 11 bases outside the gene matches. Seattle cases were enrolled at active infection and followed longitudinally. TCRdb keeps only in-frame clones here, not all; method: immunoSEQ multiplex PCR. This table holds about 280,000 clones, 88% found once. This sequence joins TRBV28 and TRBJ2-1; the match to TRBD2 covers 8 bases. Sequencing was carried out using peripheral blood. The receptor comes from a woman in her twenties or thirties with COVID-19, enrolled during active disease. The CDR3 region is CASSLKGLAGRDEQFF. CDR3 DNA sequence: TGTGCCAGCAGTTTAAAGGGGCTAGCGGGCAGGGATGAGCAGTTCTTC.